This T cell receptor beta chain emerged from a study of PD-L1 blockade in urothelial cancer. The CDR3 spans 13 residues. Germline CDR1 SGHNT, CDR2 YYREEE (reference sequence). V dropped 5 bases and J dropped 1 base, with 9 bases sitting between them. The repertoire was sequenced with immunoSEQ multiplex PCR; TCRdb's copy has only in-frame clones and lacks some. Of about 38,000 clones in the sample, 82% are singletons; the top ten hold 15% to 20%. The chain has TRBV5-4 and TRBJ2-5; TRBD1 might be the D (6 bases). The source of this sequence is a man between 60 and 70 years old with urothelial cancer. This material consisted of PBMCs, taken around atezolizumab (anti-PD-L1) treatment. The chain's CDR3 is CASSRQAQETQYF. The CDR3 nucleotides read TGTGCCAGCAGTCGACAGGCCCAAGAGACCCAGTACTTC.